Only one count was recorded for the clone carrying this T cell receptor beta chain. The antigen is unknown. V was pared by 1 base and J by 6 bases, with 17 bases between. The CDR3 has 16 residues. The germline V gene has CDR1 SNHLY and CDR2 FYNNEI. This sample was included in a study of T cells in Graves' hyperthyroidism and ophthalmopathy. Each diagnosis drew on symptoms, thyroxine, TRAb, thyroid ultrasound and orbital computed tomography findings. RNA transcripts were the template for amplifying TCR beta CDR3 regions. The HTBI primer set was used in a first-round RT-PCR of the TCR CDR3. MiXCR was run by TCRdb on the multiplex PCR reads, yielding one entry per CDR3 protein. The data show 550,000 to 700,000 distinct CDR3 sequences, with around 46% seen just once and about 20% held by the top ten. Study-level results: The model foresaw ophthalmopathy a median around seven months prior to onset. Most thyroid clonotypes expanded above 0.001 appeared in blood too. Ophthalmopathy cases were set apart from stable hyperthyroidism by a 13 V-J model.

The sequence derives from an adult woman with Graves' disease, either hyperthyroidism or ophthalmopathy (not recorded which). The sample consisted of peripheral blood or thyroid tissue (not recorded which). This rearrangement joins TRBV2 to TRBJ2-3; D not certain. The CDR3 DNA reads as TGTGCCAGCAGTGAAGAGTGGGCCTGGGGTGCGGATACGCAGTATTTT. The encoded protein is CASSEEWAWGADTQYF.